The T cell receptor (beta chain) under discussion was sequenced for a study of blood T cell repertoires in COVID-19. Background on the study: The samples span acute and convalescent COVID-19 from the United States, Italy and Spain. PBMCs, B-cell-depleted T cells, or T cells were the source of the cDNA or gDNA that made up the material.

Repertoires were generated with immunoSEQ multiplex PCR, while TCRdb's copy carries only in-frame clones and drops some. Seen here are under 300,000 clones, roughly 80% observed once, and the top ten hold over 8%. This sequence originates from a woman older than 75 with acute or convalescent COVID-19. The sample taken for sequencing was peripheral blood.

This CDR3 is CASSEQQSGPGELFF. The CDR3 DNA reads as TGTGCCAGCAGTGAACAACAGTCAGGCCCCGGGGAGCTGTTTTTT. The chain links TRBV2 to TRBJ2-2; no clear D. Germline CDR1 and CDR2: SNHLY and FYNNEI. V dropped 2 bases and J dropped 6 bases, with 13 bases sitting between them. The length of the CDR3 is 15 residues.